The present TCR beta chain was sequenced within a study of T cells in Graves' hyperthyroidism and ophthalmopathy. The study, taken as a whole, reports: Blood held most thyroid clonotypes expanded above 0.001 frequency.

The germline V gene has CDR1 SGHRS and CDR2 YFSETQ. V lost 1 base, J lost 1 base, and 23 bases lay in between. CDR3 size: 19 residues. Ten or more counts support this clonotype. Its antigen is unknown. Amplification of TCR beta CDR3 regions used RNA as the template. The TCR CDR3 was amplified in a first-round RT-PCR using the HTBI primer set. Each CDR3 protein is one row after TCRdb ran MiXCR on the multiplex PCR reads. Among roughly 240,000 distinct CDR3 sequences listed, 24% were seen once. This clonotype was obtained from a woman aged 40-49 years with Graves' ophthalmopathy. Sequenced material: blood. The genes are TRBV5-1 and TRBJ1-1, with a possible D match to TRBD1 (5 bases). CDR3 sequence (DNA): TGCGCCAGCAGCTTGAGTAGTTCCGGACAAGTAGTACGGAACACTGAAGCTTTCTTT. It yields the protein CASSLSSSGQVVRNTEAFF.